This entry concerns a single TCR beta chain. How the authors handled the data: For nucleated cells, counts were estimated from reference gene primer amplification. The protocol was immunoSEQ multiplex PCR, while the TCRdb copy is restricted to in-frame clones and leaves out a portion. V, J and clone size reflect that table, while D and trimming were determined from the DNA. This table holds 470,000 or so clones, approximately 90% found once. The data were taken from a study of blood T cell repertoires in COVID-19. Whole-study context: The origin of the acute and convalescent COVID-19 samples was the United States, Italy and Spain.

Germline V lookup: CDR1 SNHLY, CDR2 FYNNEI. The V end lost 7 bases, the J end lost 2 bases, and 15 bases lay between the germline ends. The CDR3 extends over 14 amino acids. Sample: peripheral blood. This chain joins TRBV2 and TRBJ2-7, with a tentative D call TRBD1 (5 bases). The TCR comes from a woman aged 30 to 39 with acute or convalescent COVID-19. CDR3 DNA: TGTGCCAGCAATACAGGAACTTTTCCCTACGAGCAGTACTTC. Protein sequence: CASNTGTFPYEQYF.